The rows below give T cell receptor beta chains drawn from one sample of a study of cytomegalovirus exposure and HLA in healthy donors. Libraries were prepared by immunoSEQ multiplex PCR; TCRdb keeps only in-frame clonotypes and omits some of them. The profile covers under 200,000 clones, with about 72% appearing a single time and over 1.1% taken by the ten largest. Material for sequencing was PBMCs. These receptor sequences come from a man aged 55 to 70 in good health and CMV-seronegative. Each CDR3 is given with its conserved first and last residue. The D gene is left open where the match is weak. The size entry is marked missing in some rows and otherwise reads once, few, many or a size class.

>few|TRBD1|TRBJ2-7|TRBV29-1
TGCAGCGTCAAAGGACAGGGAGCTTCAGTCGAGCAGTACTTC
CSVKGQGASVEQYF
>.|.|TRBJ2-7|TRBV6-1
TGTGCCAGCAGTGGCTACCGGGACACTGAATCCTACGAGCAGTACTTC
CASSGYRDTESYEQYF
>.|.|TRBJ2-1|TRBV9
TGTGCCAGCAGCCCAACGGGAGCAACGGGTGAGCAGTTCTTC
CASSPTGATGEQFF
>.|TRBD2|TRBJ2-7|TRBV27
TGTGCCAGCAGTTCAGGCGGGAGGAGGGAGCAGTACTTC
CASSSGGRREQYF
>.|.|TRBJ2-5|TRBV19
TGTGCCAGTAGTATTAGTATGGCGGGGGAGACCCAGTACTTC
CASSISMAGETQYF
>.|.|TRBJ1-4|TRBV7-2
TGTGCCAGTGGGCGGGGAGCTAATGAAAAACTGTTTTTT
CASGRGANEKLFF
>.|TRBD2|TRBJ2-7|TRBV6-5
TGTGCCAGCAGTTACGCAGTAGCGGGAGGCTACGAGCAGTACTTC
CASSYAVAGGYEQYF
>.|TRBD1|TRBJ1-5|TRBV25-1
TGTGCCAGCAGTGAAAACAGGGGGCTCAATCAGCCCCAGCATTTT
CASSENRGLNQPQHF
>.|.|TRBJ2-1|TRBV5-1
TGCGCCAGCAGCTTGGATCAGTCTGGTGAGCAGTTCTTC
CASSLDQSGEQFF
>.|TRBD2|TRBJ2-2|TRBV5-6
TGTGCCAGCAGTGGTGCCGGGACTAGCGCCGTCGGGGAGCTGTTTTTT
CASSGAGTSAVGELFF
>.|.|TRBJ2-3|TRBV4-3
TGCGCCAGCAGCCAAGATGTTCTCCGCAGGGAGGGCACAGATACGCAGTATTTT
CASSQDVLRREGTDTQYF
>medium-sized|.|TRBJ2-3|TRBV6-4
TGTGCCAGCAGTGTGGGGACTAGCACAGATACGCAGTATTTT
CASSVGTSTDTQYF
>.|.|TRBJ1-2|TRBV7-9
TGTTCCAGCAGCTTGGGGCAGGCATCAGGCTACACCTTC
CSSSLGQASGYTF
>.|.|TRBJ2-3|TRBV19
TGTGCCAGTAGTAGTGTTCAGGGCACAGATACGCAGTATTTT
CASSSVQGTDTQYF
>.|.|TRBJ1-2|TRBV30
TGTGCCTGGAGTTTAGGAGACTTTGCCTATGGCTACACCTTC
CAWSLGDFAYGYTF
>.|TRBD1|TRBJ2-5|TRBV28
TGTGCCAGCAGTCCGGACAGGGATGGTCAAGAGACCCAGTACTTC
CASSPDRDGQETQYF
>.|.|TRBJ2-5|TRBV7-9
TGTGCCAGCAGCGTGGACTTGCAAGAGACCCAGTACTTC
CASSVDLQETQYF
>.|TRBD1|TRBJ1-5|TRBV4-3
TGCGCCAGCAGCCAAAATACTTTCGACAGGGGGCAGCATTTT
CASSQNTFDRGQHF
>once|TRBD2|TRBJ2-2|TRBV10-3
TGTGCCATCAGTCGAGCCCCGACTAGCGGTATCGGGGAGCTGTTTTTT
CAISRAPTSGIGELFF
>.|.|TRBJ2-7|TRBV7-8
TGTGCCAGCAGCTGGTCGGGGGGCCCCTACGAGCAGTACTTC
CASSWSGGPYEQYF
>.|TRBD2|TRBJ2-3|TRBV5-4
TGTGCCAGCAGCGACCGTAGCGGGAGGTTTAGCACAGATACGCAGTATTTT
CASSDRSGRFSTDTQYF
>.|.|TRBJ1-1|TRBV19
TGTGCCAGTAGTATATTAGGGGCGGACACTGAAGCTTTCTTT
CASSILGADTEAFF
>.|TRBD1|TRBJ1-1|TRBV6-6
TGTGCCAGCAGTTCGACAGGGGGCACTGAAGCTTTCTTT
CASSSTGGTEAFF
>.|.|TRBJ1-1|TRBV6-1
TGTGCCACCTCCAGAGGGCGGATGAACACTGAAGCTTTCTTT
CATSRGRMNTEAFF
>.|.|TRBJ2-5|TRBV6-1
TGTGCCAGCAGTGGGGCCCCCCCGAGTGAGACCCAGTACTTC
CASSGAPPSETQYF
>.|TRBD1|TRBJ1-1|TRBV5-4
TGTGCCAGCAGCCCCAAACAGGGGGCGCGGAACACTGAAGCTTTCTTT
CASSPKQGARNTEAFF
>once|TRBD1|TRBJ1-2|TRBV10-3
TGTGCCATCAGTGAGCAGGGGGCAGTTTATGGCTACACCTTC
CAISEQGAVYGYTF
>few|.|TRBJ1-1|TRBV6-1
TGTGCCAGCAGTGAAGGCGACCGGGGGAACACTGAAGCTTTCTTT
CASSEGDRGNTEAFF
>.|TRBD2|TRBJ2-5|TRBV7-6
TGTGCCAGCAGCTTAACGGGAGGAGAGACCCAGTACTTC
CASSLTGGETQYF
>.|TRBD1|TRBJ1-2|TRBV7-9
TGTGCCAGCAGCTCGACAGGGGAGGGCTACACCTTC
CASSSTGEGYTF
>.|TRBD1|TRBJ2-7|TRBV14
TGTGCCAGCAGCCAAACAGGGGGCTTAACCTACGAGCAGTACTTC
CASSQTGGLTYEQYF